One and the same sample provided the 32 T cell receptor beta chains below, sequenced in a study of blood T cells in healthy people across ages. Primers used in a second PCR of about 6 to 11 cycles were a sample-barcoded 5' primer and a J-beta primer mix. In TCRdb, the 5' RACE reads were re-called with MiXCR into one record per CDR3 protein. The sample consists of about 1.4 million distinct CDR3 sequences, 59% of them appearing once. The sequenced material came from blood. These receptors all stem from a man aged 18 to 30 in good health.

The gene calls are TRBV5-1 and TRBJ1-3, with D maybe TRBD1 (5 bases). The germline CDR1 and CDR2 sequences are SGHRS and YFSETQ. The CDR3 is made up of 12 amino acids. V was shortened by 1 base and J by 8 bases, with 7 bases between the two germline ends. As DNA, the CDR3 is TGCGCCAGCAGCTTGACGGGGGACACCATATATTTT. Its protein is CASSLTGDTIYF.

The chain uses TRBV4-2 and TRBJ1-5; D is unresolved. CDR3 length equals 15 residues. V shed 0 bases and J shed 4 bases, with 10 bases lying between them. The germline CDR1 and CDR2 sequences are LGHNA and YNFKEQ. The DNA of the CDR3 is TGTGCCAGCAGCCAAGATAGCAGGTCTAATCAGCCCCAGCATTTT. Its protein is CASSQDSRSNQPQHF.

The CDR3 DNA reads as TGTGCCAGCAGCGTGACTGGGGACTCAAGCACAGATACGCAGTATTTT. Translating gives CASSVTGDSSTDTQYF. The chain employs TRBV4-2 and TRBJ2-3; tentative D call: TRBD2 (6 bases). CDR1 is LGHNA, CDR2 YNFKEQ, per germline. V lost 5 bases and J lost 0, with 15 bases in between. The CDR3 is made up of 16 amino acids.

This chain connects TRBV24-1 to TRBJ1-2; D is unresolved. Deletions cut 4 bases from V and 5 bases from J, with 10 bases between. The CDR3 length is 13 residues. Germline V gene data show CDR1 as KGHDR and CDR2 as SFDVKD. The chain's CDR3 is CATSDDTGYGYTF. The CDR3 region has the DNA TGTGCCACCAGTGACGACACCGGGTATGGCTACACCTTC.

V usage is TRBV25-1 and J usage is TRBJ2-7; no firm D call. The CDR3 contains 15 residues. CDR1 is MGHDK and CDR2 is SYGVNS in the germline V gene. Trimming cost V 4 bases and J 2 bases, with 15 bases left between them. CDR3 coding DNA: TGTGCCAGCAGTGTAGGCCCTTCATTAACCTACGAGCAGTACTTC. It translates to CASSVGPSLTYEQYF.

V usage is TRBV29-1 and J usage is TRBJ1-1; possible D gene TRBD1, 5 bases. Trimming removed 2 bases from V and 5 bases from J, with 12 bases in between. There are 13 residues in the CDR3. Germline V gene lookup returns CDR1 SQVTM and CDR2 ANQGSEA. CDR3 sequence (DNA): TGCAGCGTTGAAAAGGGACGGCGGACTGAAGCTTTCTTT. Its translation: CSVEKGRRTEAFF.

V usage is TRBV14 and J usage is TRBJ2-4; D not resolved. The end of the DNA is better explained by TRBJ2-7, so the J call may be wrong. The germline CDR1 and CDR2 sequences are SGHDN and FVKESK. This CDR3 comprises 14 residues. DNA for the CDR3: TGTGCCAGCAGCCAAACGACCGACTCCTACGAGCAGTACTTC. Its translation is CASSQTTDSYEQYF.

The rearrangement uses TRBV5-1 and TRBJ2-1, with a tentative D call TRBD1 (5 bases). The ends were cut back, 2 bases at V and 4 bases at J, with 10 bases in the middle. The CDR3 has 14 amino acids. CDR1 and CDR2 (germline): SGHRS, YFSETQ. CDR3: CASSFGDSYNEQFF. CDR3 sequence (DNA): TGCGCCAGCAGCTTCGGCGACAGTTACAATGAGCAGTTCTTC.

The chain has TRBV29-1 and TRBJ2-7; 11 nucleotides agree with TRBD1. Germline V gene sequence: CDR1 SQVTM, CDR2 ANQGSEA. The V segment lost 3 bases and the J segment 12 bases; nucleotides outside the gene matches: 4. The CDR3 has 11 amino acids. The CDR3 region is CSVEDRGLGYF. CDR3 DNA: TGCAGCGTTGAGGACAGGGGGCTGGGGTACTTC.

V and J are TRBV29-1 and TRBJ2-1; TRBD1 is a possible D gene (5 bases). This CDR3 has 15 residues. The V end lost 3 bases, the J end lost 4 bases, and 16 bases lay between the germline ends. CDR1 SQVTM and CDR2 ANQGSEA come from the germline V gene. CDR3 amino acids: CSVEGQIEPYNEQFF. The CDR3 nucleotides read TGCAGCGTTGAGGGGCAGATCGAACCGTACAATGAGCAGTTCTTC.

A word on this clonotype: A much larger clone lies one base from this, so it may be a read error. The chain recombines TRBV4-3 with TRBJ2-3; 10 nucleotides line up with TRBD1. Trimming cost V 1 base and J 0 bases; bases outside gene matches: 7. CDR3 length: 18 residues. Germline CDR1 LGHNA, CDR2 YSLEER. Here the CDR3 DNA reads TGCGCCAGCAGCCAAGTTCCGGGACAGGGGTATAGCACAGATACGCAGTATTTT. Its translation: CASSQVPGQGYSTDTQYF.

This clonotype was seen once. One end of the junction does not line up with germline, which may come from a read error. The V call is TRBV13, the J call TRBJ2-1; 7 nucleotides agree with TRBD2. The CDR3 is 17 amino acids. CDR1 and CDR2 (germline): PRHDT, FYEKMQ (reference sequence). CDR3 amino acids: CASSFGYGGSSCNEQFF. DNA of the CDR3: TGTGCCAGCAGCTTTGGGTACGGGGGGAGCTCCTGCAATGAGCAGTTCTTC.

This clonotype turned up a few times. The gene calls are TRBV20-1 and TRBJ2-7; D uncertain. The CDR3 spans 15 residues. Germline V gene sequence: CDR1 DFQATT, CDR2 SNEGSKA (reference sequence). V was pared by 5 bases and J by 3 bases, with 20 bases between. The CDR3 nucleotides read TGCAGTGCTGTTTTCCTCCCTACAGTAAGCTACGAGCAGTACTTC. This codes for CSAVFLPTVSYEQYF.

In its sample, this clonotype was seen once. V usage is TRBV4-2 and J usage is TRBJ2-1, with D perhaps given as TRBD1 or TRBD2 (6 bases each). The length of the CDR3 is 13 residues. Germline CDR1 and CDR2: LGHNA and YNFKEQ. Trimming stripped 3 bases from V and 8 bases from J, with 11 bases between. The CDR3 bases are TGTGCCAGCAGCCACGCCGGGGGCCATGAGCAGTTCTTC. The encoded protein is CASSHAGGHEQFF.

The V and J genes are TRBV11-2 and TRBJ2-5; 12 nucleotides agree with TRBD1. The CDR3 extends over 18 amino acids. Germline-derived CDR1 and CDR2 are SGHAT and FQNNGV. Unmatched junction bases numbered 11, after V lost 5 bases and J lost 1 base. The CDR3 DNA reads TGTGCCAGCAGCCCCTTAGGCGGGACAGGGGGCTTCCAAGAGACCCAGTACTTC. Translating gives CASSPLGGTGGFQETQYF.

This chain joins TRBV27 and TRBJ2-7; no definite D call. Germline CDR1 reads MNHEY; CDR2 reads SMNVEV (reference sequence). The CDR3 runs 12 residues. Trimming removed 8 bases at V and 3 bases at J, with 11 bases between. The DNA for the CDR3 is TGTGCCAGCCAAGGAGCAGACTACGAGCAGTACTTC. Its protein is CASQGADYEQYF.

CDR3 amino acids: CASSLRQSNEQYF. The CDR3 bases are TGTGCCAGCAGCCTCCGACAGTCCAACGAGCAGTACTTC. This chain connects TRBV7-2 to TRBJ2-7; D might be TRBD1 (5 bases). The CDR3 runs to 13 residues. Trimming took 5 bases from V and 5 from J, leaving 13 bases between them. Per the germline V gene, CDR1 is SGHTA and CDR2 is FQGNSA.

The rearrangement links TRBV4-2 to TRBJ2-5; D gene uncertain. Germline lookup yields CDR1 LGHNA and CDR2 YNFKEQ. V was pared by 1 base and J by 0 bases, with 6 bases between. The CDR3 loop spans 14 amino acids. The CDR3, as DNA: TGTGCCAGCAGCCAAGGAGGCCACCAAGAGACCCAGTACTTC. Translating it yields CASSQGGHQETQYF.

The CDR3 nucleotides read TGTGCCACCGACGATGGGGTCCACACTGAAGCTTTCTTT. Protein product: CATDDGVHTEAFF. The chain combines TRBV12-3 or TRBV12-4 with TRBJ1-1; no clear D. Trimming pared 10 bases from V and 3 bases from J, leaving 15 bases between. This CDR3 is built from 13 residues.

This chain links TRBV6-5 with TRBJ1-3; tentative D call: TRBD1 (6 bases). Germline values: CDR1 MNHEY, CDR2 SVGAGI. This CDR3 comprises 16 residues. V lost 2 bases to trimming and J lost 2 bases, with 13 bases between them. CDR3 sequence (DNA): TGTGCCAGCAGTTACGCCTTACAGGGAGCTGGAAACACCATATATTTT. Translating it yields CASSYALQGAGNTIYF.

The chain has TRBV4-1 and TRBJ1-3; weak D call: TRBD1 (5 bases). V lost 1 base, J lost 1 base, and 8 bases lay in between. This CDR3 comprises 15 residues. The germline V gene encodes CDR1 MGHRA and CDR2 YSYEKL. CDR3 region: CASSQGTGSGNTIYF. CDR3 sequence (DNA): TGCGCCAGCAGCCAAGGAACAGGTTCTGGAAACACCATATATTTT.

The chain recombines TRBV7-9 with TRBJ2-7; 9 nucleotides align to TRBD1. Germline-derived CDR1 and CDR2 are SEHNR and FQNEAQ (reference sequence). Trimming cost V 6 bases and J 12 bases; bases outside gene matches: 9. This CDR3 contains 12 residues. The CDR3 region is CASSPLGQGTYF. CDR3 nucleotides: TGTGCCAGCAGTCCTTTGGGACAGGGCACGTACTTC.

The chain has TRBV27 and TRBJ2-7, with TRBD2 identical over 9 bases. The CDR3 contains 15 residues. V lost 4 bases, J lost 3 bases, and 7 bases stayed unmatched. The germline CDR1 and CDR2 sequences are MNHEY and SMNVEV (reference sequence). The CDR3 coding sequence is TGTGCCAGCAGTTCCCAACTAGCGGGTTTCTACGAGCAGTACTTC. Amino acids: CASSSQLAGFYEQYF.

The table lists this clonotype with a few counts. The V and J genes are TRBV12-3 or TRBV12-4 and TRBJ2-5; 7 nucleotides line up with TRBD2. Trimming took 5 bases from V and 11 from J; bases not matched to a gene: 14. This CDR3 comprises 14 residues. The CDR3 sequence is CASSPGGTAVSQYF. The CDR3 DNA follows: TGTGCCAGCAGTCCCGGGGGGACCGCTGTTTCTCAGTACTTC.

V usage is TRBV13 and J usage is TRBJ2-7; a weak D match, TRBD2 (6 bases). The germline gives CDR1 PRHDT, CDR2 FYEKMQ (reference sequence). The CDR3 extends over 14 amino acids. Trimming removed 4 bases from V and 3 bases from J, with 13 bases in between. CDR3 coding DNA: TGTGCCAGCAGCTCGGCGGGGCCAGTCTACGAGCAGTACTTC. It encodes CASSSAGPVYEQYF. The entire variable domain, with the rest obtained from reference TRBV13 and TRBJ2-7, is as follows: AAGVIQSPRHLIKEKRETATLKCYPIPRHDTVYWYQQGPGQDPQFLISFYEKMQSDKGSIPDRFSAQQFSDYHSELNMSSLELGDSALYFCASSSAGPVYEQYFGPGTRLTVT.

This clonotype showed up just a few times. V is TRBV4-1 and J is TRBJ2-1, with 11 bases identical to TRBD2. Germline-derived CDR1 and CDR2 are MGHRA and YSYEKL. The V and J ends lost 1 base and 5 bases, in that order; junction bases with no gene match: 4. This CDR3 is built from 16 residues. CDR3 bases: TGCGCCAGCAGCCAAGCAGGGACTAGCGGACACAATGAGCAGTTCTTC. Translating it yields CASSQAGTSGHNEQFF.

The V gene is TRBV5-1, the J gene TRBJ1-1, with a tentative D call TRBD1 (5 bases). The CDR3 is 16 residues long. V was pared by 4 bases and J by 0 bases, with 16 bases between. Per the germline V gene, CDR1 is SGHRS and CDR2 is YFSETQ. In DNA form, the CDR3 reads TGCGCCAGCAGCCCTGGGGACCGCGTATTGAACACTGAAGCTTTCTTT. It yields the protein CASSPGDRVLNTEAFF. The whole variable domain, filled in from reference TRBV5-1 and TRBJ1-1, reads KAGVTQTPRYLIKTRGQQVTLSCSPISGHRSVSWYQQTPGQGLQFLFEYFSETQRNKGNFPGRFSGRQFSNSRSEMNVSTLELGDSALYLCASSPGDRVLNTEAFFGQGTRLTVV.

The rearrangement joins TRBV6-6 to TRBJ2-1, with 13 bases that match TRBD2. Germline V gene sequence: CDR1 MNHNY, CDR2 SVGAGI (reference sequence). This CDR3 comprises 17 residues. The ends lost 11 bases at V and 2 bases at J; junction bases unmatched: 12. The CDR3 DNA follows: TGTGCCTCTAGTGTGACTAGCGGGGGGAGACCCTACAATGAGCAGTTCTTC. Encoded protein: CASSVTSGGRPYNEQFF.

This clonotype has only a few counts. V and J are TRBV12-3 or TRBV12-4 and TRBJ2-4; TRBD1 matches 8 bases. The trim removed 6 bases at V and 0 bases at J, leaving 4 bases unmatched. The CDR3 length is 15 residues. The CDR3 coding sequence is TGTGCCAGCAGAACAGGGGGGATAGCCAAAAACATTCAGTACTTC. Amino acids: CASRTGGIAKNIQYF.

This sequence joins TRBV29-1 and TRBJ2-3; D remains ambiguous. Trimming took off 0 bases at V and 1 base at J, with 8 bases between the two ends. The CDR3 runs to 14 residues. Germline values: CDR1 SQVTM, CDR2 ANQGSEA. CDR3 nucleotide sequence: TGCAGCGTTGAAGAGTTTGTCCGCACAGATACGCAGTATTTT. Translating it yields CSVEEFVRTDTQYF.

The table lists this clonotype with a few counts. CDR3 in DNA: TGTGCCAGCAGTGAATCCGCCGTGGGGTGGAACACTGAAGCTTTCTTT. It is translated as CASSESAVGWNTEAFF. This chain joins TRBV2 and TRBJ1-1; D is unclear. This CDR3 has 16 amino acids. Germline lookup yields CDR1 SNHLY and CDR2 FYNNEI. The V end lost 2 bases, the J end lost 1 base, and 14 bases lay between the germline ends. Full variable domain (remainder filled in from reference TRBV2 and TRBJ1-1): EPEVTQTPSHQVTQMGQEVILRCVPISNHLYFYWYRQILGQKVEFLVSFYNNEISEKSEIFDDQFSVERPDGSNFTLKIRSTKLEDSAMYFCASSESAVGWNTEAFFGQGTRLTVV.

This chain joins TRBV12-3 or TRBV12-4 and TRBJ2-5, with D perhaps TRBD1 or TRBD2 (5 bases each). The DNA matches TRBJ2-7 better at its end, which makes the J call doubtful. This CDR3 is 17 amino acids long. This CDR3 is CASSFLFGAGGAYEQYF. CDR3 DNA: TGTGCCAGCAGTTTTCTTTTCGGTGCTGGGGGTGCCTACGAGCAGTACTTC.